Listed below are T cell receptor beta chains from one sample, sequenced in a study of blood T cell repertoires in COVID-19. TCRdb's table, derived via immunoSEQ multiplex PCR, lists solely in-frame clones and lacks some. This table holds 43,000 or so clones, 90% found once. The sample was peripheral blood. The receptors originated from a human donor in a cohort sampled during active COVID-19. Both conserved end residues are trimmed from each CDR3. Each record gives: J gene, V gene, D gene, CDR3 length, CDR3 protein. D genes are given only for firm matches.

j_call: TRBJ2-5
v_call: TRBV4-2
d_call: TRBD1
cdr3_length: 12
cdr3_aa: ASSQGTGKETQY

j_call: TRBJ2-2
v_call: TRBV7-9
d_call: TRBD2
cdr3_length: 14
cdr3_aa: ASRPKLAGETGELF

j_call: TRBJ2-5
v_call: TRBV2
d_call: TRBD2
cdr3_length: 12
cdr3_aa: ANMSGRVQETQY

j_call: TRBJ2-7
v_call: TRBV11-2
d_call: -
cdr3_length: 12
cdr3_aa: ASSLGGDAYEQY

j_call: TRBJ2-4
v_call: TRBV2
d_call: -
cdr3_length: 13
cdr3_aa: ASSEEAGTKNIQY

j_call: TRBJ2-2
v_call: TRBV25-1
d_call: -
cdr3_length: 12
cdr3_aa: ASSAWRAGGELF

j_call: TRBJ2-1
v_call: TRBV7-2
d_call: -
cdr3_length: 14
cdr3_aa: ASSLATGFGRNEQF

j_call: TRBJ2-7
v_call: TRBV7-6
d_call: TRBD1
cdr3_length: 13
cdr3_aa: ASSATGTGFYEQY

j_call: TRBJ1-6
v_call: TRBV4-1
d_call: TRBD1
cdr3_length: 14
cdr3_aa: ASSQDPDRGRSPLH

j_call: TRBJ2-7
v_call: TRBV19
d_call: TRBD2
cdr3_length: 17
cdr3_aa: ASSPRKAGMTLKAYEQY

j_call: TRBJ2-4
v_call: TRBV4-3
d_call: -
cdr3_length: 12
cdr3_aa: ASSHLLAKNIQY

j_call: TRBJ1-1
v_call: TRBV7-9
d_call: TRBD1
cdr3_length: 12
cdr3_aa: ASSDRGMNTEAF

j_call: TRBJ2-2
v_call: TRBV7-2
d_call: -
cdr3_length: 13
cdr3_aa: ASSLDRVSTGELF

j_call: TRBJ2-5
v_call: TRBV10-1
d_call: TRBD1
cdr3_length: 11
cdr3_aa: ASRTGPQETQY

j_call: TRBJ2-7
v_call: TRBV11-2
d_call: TRBD1
cdr3_length: 10
cdr3_aa: ASSQLGQGEY

j_call: TRBJ2-3
v_call: TRBV19
d_call: TRBD2
cdr3_length: 13
cdr3_aa: ASSIVGREADTQY

j_call: TRBJ2-6
v_call: TRBV3-1/TRBV3-2
d_call: -
cdr3_length: 16
cdr3_aa: ASSQAQGRTTGANVLT

j_call: TRBJ1-1
v_call: TRBV7-2
d_call: TRBD1
cdr3_length: 10
cdr3_aa: ASSLGQGKAF

j_call: TRBJ2-5
v_call: TRBV2
d_call: -
cdr3_length: 13
cdr3_aa: ASSEGNQGLETQY

j_call: TRBJ1-5
v_call: TRBV15
d_call: -
cdr3_length: 14
cdr3_aa: ATSRGTGGTNQPQH

j_call: TRBJ2-3
v_call: TRBV7-2
d_call: -
cdr3_length: 12
cdr3_aa: ASSLGYYTDTQY

j_call: TRBJ2-5
v_call: TRBV4-3
d_call: TRBD2
cdr3_length: 14
cdr3_aa: ASSITGGAGQETQY

j_call: TRBJ1-4
v_call: TRBV4-2
d_call: -
cdr3_length: 13
cdr3_aa: ASSQDAGSGEKLF

j_call: TRBJ2-7
v_call: TRBV7-2
d_call: TRBD1
cdr3_length: 13
cdr3_aa: ASSYQGASNYEQY

j_call: TRBJ2-7
v_call: TRBV5-4
d_call: TRBD1
cdr3_length: 14
cdr3_aa: ASSQNKRTGFHEQY

j_call: TRBJ1-4
v_call: TRBV19
d_call: TRBD1
cdr3_length: 11
cdr3_aa: ASTRDRGEKLF

j_call: TRBJ2-2
v_call: TRBV4-3
d_call: -
cdr3_length: 14
cdr3_aa: ASSQAGVMNTGELF

j_call: TRBJ2-7
v_call: TRBV6-1
d_call: TRBD2
cdr3_length: 12
cdr3_aa: ASSDMASGYEQY

j_call: TRBJ2-3
v_call: TRBV9
d_call: TRBD2
cdr3_length: 13
cdr3_aa: ASSRLASSTDTQY

j_call: TRBJ2-2
v_call: TRBV27
d_call: -
cdr3_length: 13
cdr3_aa: ASSLGQTFTGELF

j_call: TRBJ2-7
v_call: TRBV6-2/TRBV6-3
d_call: -
cdr3_length: 13
cdr3_aa: ASSYSGLPSGEQY

j_call: TRBJ2-3
v_call: TRBV5-8
d_call: TRBD2
cdr3_length: 14
cdr3_aa: ASSLGLAGSTDTQY

j_call: TRBJ2-3
v_call: TRBV4-3
d_call: -
cdr3_length: 13
cdr3_aa: ASSQGYFLADTQY

j_call: TRBJ2-1
v_call: TRBV3-1/TRBV3-2
d_call: TRBD2
cdr3_length: 13
cdr3_aa: ASSQGSGSFNEQF

j_call: TRBJ2-7
v_call: TRBV7-2
d_call: -
cdr3_length: 11
cdr3_aa: ASSLPQGYEQY

j_call: TRBJ1-5
v_call: TRBV12-3/TRBV12-4
d_call: -
cdr3_length: 11
cdr3_aa: ASSLRGNQPQH

j_call: TRBJ2-5
v_call: TRBV28
d_call: -
cdr3_length: 13
cdr3_aa: ASSFSSGSGETQY

j_call: TRBJ2-2
v_call: TRBV3-1/TRBV3-2
d_call: -
cdr3_length: 12
cdr3_aa: ASSRRETAGELF

j_call: TRBJ1-1
v_call: TRBV7-6
d_call: -
cdr3_length: 12
cdr3_aa: ASSSRRAGTEAF

j_call: TRBJ1-3
v_call: TRBV2
d_call: -
cdr3_length: 12
cdr3_aa: ASIRDRQGNTIY

j_call: TRBJ2-1
v_call: TRBV19
d_call: -
cdr3_length: 13
cdr3_aa: ASSMGASSYNEQF

j_call: TRBJ1-6
v_call: TRBV3-1/TRBV3-2
d_call: -
cdr3_length: 11
cdr3_aa: ASSYRERSPLH

j_call: TRBJ1-2
v_call: TRBV9
d_call: -
cdr3_length: 11
cdr3_aa: ASSVETDYGYT

j_call: TRBJ1-1
v_call: TRBV30
d_call: TRBD1
cdr3_length: 10
cdr3_aa: AWTDRVTEAF

j_call: TRBJ1-4
v_call: TRBV5-4
d_call: -
cdr3_length: 14
cdr3_aa: ASSLAAGGPGEKLF